This TCR beta chain derives from a study of blood T cell repertoires in COVID-19. Study-level background: Sample material is recorded as cDNA or gDNA derived from T cells, B-cell-depleted T cells, or PBMCs.

This CDR3 region has 15 residues. The germline V gene encodes CDR1 LNHDA and CDR2 SQIVND (reference sequence). With 6 bases clipped from V and 5 bases from J, the junction kept 7 bases outside the gene matches. Only in-frame clones appear in the TCRdb table, and some are missing; sequencing was by immunoSEQ multiplex PCR. The sample contains about 230,000 clones, around 84% of which appear only once. The V gene is TRBV19, the J gene TRBJ2-5; 12 nucleotides match TRBD2. The sequencing sample was made of peripheral blood. This TCR was recovered from a man in his fifties with COVID-19, enrolled during active disease. The CDR3, as DNA: TGTGCCAGTAGCCTGACTAGCGGGAGAGGGGAGACCCAGTACTTC. Translated, it gives CASSLTSGRGETQYF.